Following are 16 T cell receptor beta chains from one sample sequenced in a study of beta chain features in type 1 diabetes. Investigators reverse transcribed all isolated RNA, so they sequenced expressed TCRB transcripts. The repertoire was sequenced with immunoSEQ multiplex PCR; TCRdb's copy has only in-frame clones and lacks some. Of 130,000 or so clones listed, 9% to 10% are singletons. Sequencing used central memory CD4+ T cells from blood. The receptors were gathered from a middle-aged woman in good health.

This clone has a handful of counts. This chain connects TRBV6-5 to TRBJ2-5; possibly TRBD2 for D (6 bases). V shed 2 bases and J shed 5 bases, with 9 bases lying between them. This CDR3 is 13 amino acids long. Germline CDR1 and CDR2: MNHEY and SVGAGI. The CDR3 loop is CASSYKGRETQYF. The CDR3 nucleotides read TGTGCCAGCAGTTACAAGGGGAGGGAGACCCAGTACTTC.

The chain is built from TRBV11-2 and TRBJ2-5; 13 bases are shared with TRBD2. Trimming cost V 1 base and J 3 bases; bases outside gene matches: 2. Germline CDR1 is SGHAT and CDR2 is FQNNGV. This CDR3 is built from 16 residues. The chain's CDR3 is CASSLGTSGGEETQYF. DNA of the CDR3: TGTGCCAGCAGCTTAGGGACTAGCGGGGGAGAAGAGACCCAGTACTTC.

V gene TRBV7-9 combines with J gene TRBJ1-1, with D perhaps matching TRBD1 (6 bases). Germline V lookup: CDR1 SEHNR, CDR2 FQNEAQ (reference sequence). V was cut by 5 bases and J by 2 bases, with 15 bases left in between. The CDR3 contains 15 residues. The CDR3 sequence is CASSPSRGSNTEAFF. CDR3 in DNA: TGTGCCAGCAGCCCCTCCAGGGGATCTAACACTGAAGCTTTCTTT.

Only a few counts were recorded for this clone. The CDR3 is CASSIGTAQETQYF. The DNA for the CDR3 is TGTGCCAGCAGCATAGGGACAGCGCAAGAGACCCAGTACTTC. The chain employs TRBV27 and TRBJ2-5, with TRBD1 matching over 7 bases. CDR3 length: 14 amino acids. Trimming cost V 6 bases and J 2 bases; bases outside gene matches: 6. CDR1 and CDR2 from the germline V gene are MNHEY and SMNVEV (reference sequence).

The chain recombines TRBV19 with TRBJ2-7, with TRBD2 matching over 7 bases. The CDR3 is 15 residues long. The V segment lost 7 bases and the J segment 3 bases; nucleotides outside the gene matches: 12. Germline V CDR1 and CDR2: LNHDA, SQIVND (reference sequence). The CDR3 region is CASNPSGGNIYEQYF. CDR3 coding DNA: TGTGCCAGTAATCCCTCCGGGGGGAACATCTACGAGCAGTACTTC.

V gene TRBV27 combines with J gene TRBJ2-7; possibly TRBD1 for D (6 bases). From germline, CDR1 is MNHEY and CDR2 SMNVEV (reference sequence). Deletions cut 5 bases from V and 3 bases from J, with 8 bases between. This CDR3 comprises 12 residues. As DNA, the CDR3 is TGTGCCAGCAGTAAGGACAGCTACGAGCAGTACTTC. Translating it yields CASSKDSYEQYF.

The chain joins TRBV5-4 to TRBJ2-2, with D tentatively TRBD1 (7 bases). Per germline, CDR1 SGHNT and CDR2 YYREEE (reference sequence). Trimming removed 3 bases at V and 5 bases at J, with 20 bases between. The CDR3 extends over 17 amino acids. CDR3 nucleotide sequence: TGTGCCAGCAGCTCGGGATCAGGGGGGAGATGGACCGGGGAGCTGTTTTTT. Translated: CASSSGSGGRWTGELFF.

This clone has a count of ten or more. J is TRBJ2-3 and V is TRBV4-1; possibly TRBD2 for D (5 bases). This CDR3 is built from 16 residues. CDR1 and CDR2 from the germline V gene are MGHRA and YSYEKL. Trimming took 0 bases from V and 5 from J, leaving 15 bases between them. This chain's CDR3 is CASSQDWTAAGDTQYF. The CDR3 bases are TGCGCCAGCAGCCAAGACTGGACTGCGGCAGGAGATACGCAGTATTTT.

CDR3 bases: TGTGCCAGCAGCCAGACATCGGGAAACACCATATATTTT. It encodes CASSQTSGNTIYF. This chain uses TRBV7-2 with TRBJ1-3; D ambiguous. Trimming took 5 bases from V and 4 from J, leaving 9 bases between them. The CDR3 is made up of 13 amino acids. Germline assignment: CDR1 SGHTA and CDR2 FQGNSA. Filled out from reference TRBV7-2 and TRBJ1-3, the complete variable domain reads GAGVSQSPSNKVTEKGKDVELRCDPISGHTALYWYRQSLGQGLEFLIYFQGNSAPDKSGLPSDRFSAERTGGSVSTLTIQRTQQEDSAVYLCASSQTSGNTIYFGEGSWLTVV.

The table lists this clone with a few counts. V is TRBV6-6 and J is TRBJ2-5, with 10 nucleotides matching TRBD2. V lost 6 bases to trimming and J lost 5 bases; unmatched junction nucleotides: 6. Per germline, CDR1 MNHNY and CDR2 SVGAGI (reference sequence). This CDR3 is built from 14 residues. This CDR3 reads CASRPGLAIETQYF. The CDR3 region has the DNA TGTGCCAGCAGGCCGGGACTAGCGATCGAGACCCAGTACTTC.

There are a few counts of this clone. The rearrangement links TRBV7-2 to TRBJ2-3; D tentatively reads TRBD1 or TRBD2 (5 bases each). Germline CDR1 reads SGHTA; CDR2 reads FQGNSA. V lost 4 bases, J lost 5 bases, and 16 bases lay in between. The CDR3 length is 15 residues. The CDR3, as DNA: TGTGCCAGCAGCTCAGCGGTGGGGCCACAAGATACGCAGTATTTT. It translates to CASSSAVGPQDTQYF.

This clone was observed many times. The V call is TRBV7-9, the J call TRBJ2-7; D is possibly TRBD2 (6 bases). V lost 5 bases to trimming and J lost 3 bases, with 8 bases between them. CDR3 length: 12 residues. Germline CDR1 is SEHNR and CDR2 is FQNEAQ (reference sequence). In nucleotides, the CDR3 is TGTGCCAGCAGCCGGACTATCTACGAGCAGTACTTC. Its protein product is CASSRTIYEQYF.

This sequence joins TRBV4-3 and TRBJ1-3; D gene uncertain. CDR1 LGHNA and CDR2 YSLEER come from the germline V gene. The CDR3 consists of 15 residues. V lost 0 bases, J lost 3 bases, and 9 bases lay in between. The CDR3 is CASSQDATSGNTIYF. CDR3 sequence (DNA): TGCGCCAGCAGCCAAGACGCCACCAGTGGAAACACCATATATTTT.

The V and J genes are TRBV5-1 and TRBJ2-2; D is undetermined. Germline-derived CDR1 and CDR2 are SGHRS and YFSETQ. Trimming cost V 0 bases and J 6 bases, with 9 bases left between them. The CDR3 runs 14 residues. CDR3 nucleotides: TGCGCCAGCAGCTTGGGGGCATTGTCCGGGGAGCTGTTTTTT. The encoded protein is CASSLGALSGELFF.

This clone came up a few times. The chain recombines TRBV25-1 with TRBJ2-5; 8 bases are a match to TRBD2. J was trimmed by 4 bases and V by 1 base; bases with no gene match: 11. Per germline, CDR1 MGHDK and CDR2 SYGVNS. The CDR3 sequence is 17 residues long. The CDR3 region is CASSESTTSGGGETQYF. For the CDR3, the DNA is TGTGCCAGCAGTGAATCTACCACGAGCGGGGGTGGAGAGACCCAGTACTTC. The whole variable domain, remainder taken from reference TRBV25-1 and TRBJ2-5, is EADIYQTPRYLVIGTGKKITLECSQTMGHDKMYWYQQDPGMELHLIHYSYGVNSTEKGDLSSESTVSRIRTEHFPLTLESARPSHTSQYLCASSESTTSGGGETQYFGPGTRLLVL.

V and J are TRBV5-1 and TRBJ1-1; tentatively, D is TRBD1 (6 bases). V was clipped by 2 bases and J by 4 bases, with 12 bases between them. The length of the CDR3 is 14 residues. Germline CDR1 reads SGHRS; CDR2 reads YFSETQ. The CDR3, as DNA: TGCGCCAGCAGCTTAACAGGGCGATCCACTGAAGCTTTCTTT. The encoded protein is CASSLTGRSTEAFF. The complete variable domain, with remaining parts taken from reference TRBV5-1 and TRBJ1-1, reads KAGVTQTPRYLIKTRGQQVTLSCSPISGHRSVSWYQQTPGQGLQFLFEYFSETQRNKGNFPGRFSGRQFSNSRSEMNVSTLELGDSALYLCASSLTGRSTEAFFGQGTRLTVV.